The 22 T cell receptor beta chains listed next were all sequenced from one sample in a study of regulatory T cells in long-lasting Graves disease. Sample time point: persistent/refractory GD, antithyroid drugs over 5 years with positive TRAb. The TCR library was made from RNA extracted from PBMCs. The authors built TCR beta libraries using iRepertoire HTBI primers and Arm-PCR of CDR3 regions. TCRdb reanalysed the multiplex PCR reads using MiXCR and keeps one entry per CDR3 protein. The table records around 510,000 distinct CDR3 sequences, around 21% of them present only once. Here the sequenced sample was peripheral blood mononuclear cells (PBMCs), taken when the disease was refractory, from a patient treated with antithyroid drugs. The receptors were sampled from a female donor with Graves disease.

This clonotype was counted many times. The chain uses TRBV11-2 and TRBJ1-2; D remains unclear. Germline V lookup: CDR1 SGHAT, CDR2 FQNNGV. V was clipped by 1 base and J by 4 bases, with 16 bases between them. The CDR3 contains 16 residues. The CDR3 nucleotides are TGTGCCAGCAGCTTAGGGAGTCGCATTCCAATCTATGGCTACACCTTC. Residues: CASSLGSRIPIYGYTF.

The chain combines TRBV29-1 with TRBJ1-1; no reliable D call. Germline V gene data show CDR1 as SQVTM and CDR2 as ANQGSEA. V lost 0 bases, J lost 7 bases, and 15 bases lay in between. This CDR3 contains 14 residues. The CDR3 reads CSVEESGGPREAFF. The CDR3 DNA reads TGCAGCGTTGAAGAGTCAGGCGGGCCCCGTGAAGCTTTCTTT.

This clonotype has a count of ten or more. The chain couples TRBV7-9 to TRBJ2-6; D gene uncertain. With 3 bases removed from V and 4 bases from J, the gap between germline ends came to 4 bases. The CDR3 is 13 residues long. Germline V gives CDR1 SEHNR, CDR2 FQNEAQ (reference sequence). The CDR3 bases are TGTGCCAGCAGCTTTACAGGGGCCAACGTCCTGACTTTC. Protein product: CASSFTGANVLTF. The complete variable domain, with remaining parts taken from reference TRBV7-9 and TRBJ2-6, reads DTGVSQNPRHKITKRGQNVTFRCDPISEHNRLYWYRQTLGQGPEFLTYFQNEAQLEKSRLLSDRFSAERPKGSFSTLEIQRTEQGDSAMYLCASSFTGANVLTFGAGSRLTVL.

This clonotype showed up just a few times. The chain has TRBV28 and TRBJ2-3; D is undetermined. The CDR3 spans 14 residues. V lost 5 bases and J lost 1, with 10 bases in between. Germline V lookup: CDR1 MDHEN, CDR2 SYDVKM. The CDR3 loop is CASSPRTGTDTQYF. The DNA of the CDR3 is TGTGCCAGCAGTCCCCGGACGGGCACAGATACGCAGTATTTT.

This clonotype was counted many times. The rearrangement uses TRBV7-9 and TRBJ1-6; no definite D call. CDR1 is SEHNR and CDR2 is FQNEAQ in the germline V gene (reference sequence). Deletions cut 4 bases from V and 7 bases from J, with 8 bases between. The CDR3 has 13 residues. CDR3 residues: CASSYLDNSPLHF. CDR3 coding DNA: TGTGCCAGCAGCTACTTGGACAATTCACCCCTCCACTTT.

This clonotype was recorded many times. The chain employs TRBV7-8 and TRBJ1-4; a weak D match, TRBD1 (5 bases). Germline assignment: CDR1 SGHVS and CDR2 FQNEAQ. The CDR3 runs to 16 residues. V lost 5 bases and J 3 bases, leaving 16 bases between the germline ends. CDR3 DNA sequence: TGTGCCAGCAGCCCGAACCGGGGGACCTCTAATGAAAAACTGTTTTTT. Its translation is CASSPNRGTSNEKLFF.

The chain uses TRBV11-2 and TRBJ2-4; D remains unclear. With 2 bases removed from V and 12 bases from J, the gap between germline ends came to 17 bases. The CDR3 totals 14 residues. Germline CDR1 SGHAT, CDR2 FQNNGV. CDR3: CASSLNPEVTPQYF. Here the CDR3 DNA reads TGTGCCAGCAGCTTAAATCCCGAAGTGACCCCTCAGTACTTC.

This chain uses TRBV12-3 or TRBV12-4 with TRBJ2-1, with TRBD2 matching 11 bases. J lost 4 bases, V lost 7 bases, and 3 bases had no gene match. CDR3 length: 14 amino acids. The CDR3 loop reads CASKASGRYNEQFF. In nucleotides, the CDR3 is TGTGCCAGCAAAGCTAGCGGGAGGTACAATGAGCAGTTCTTC.

The chain links TRBV11-3 to TRBJ2-2; 12 nucleotides agree with TRBD2. This CDR3 comprises 16 residues. Germline-derived CDR1 and CDR2 are SGHNT and YENEEA. V shed 5 bases and J 1 base; nucleotides not matched to a gene: 2. The CDR3: CASSAGLAGNTGELFF. The CDR3, as DNA: TGTGCCAGCAGCGCGGGACTAGCGGGGAACACCGGGGAGCTGTTTTTT.

On this clonotype itself: Just one base apart from a much larger clone, this may be a read error. J is TRBJ2-7 and V is TRBV27; 7 nucleotides align to TRBD1. The CDR3 has 15 amino acids. Per germline, CDR1 MNHEY and CDR2 SMNVEV (reference sequence). This chain's CDR3 is CASISRQGPSYERYF. The CDR3 DNA reads TGTGCCAGCATTTCCCGACAGGGACCTTCCTACGAGCGGTACTTC.

Note on this clonotype: One end of the junction does not line up with germline, which may come from a read error. DNA of the CDR3: TGTGCCAGCAGCGTAGACGGGAGCTCCTGCAATGAGCAGTTCTTC. This sequence encodes CASSVDGSSCNEQFF. This chain joins TRBV9 and TRBJ2-1; the D gene is possibly TRBD2 (6 bases). CDR3 size: 15 residues. Germline loops: CDR1 SGDLS, CDR2 YYNGEE. The full variable domain, rest sourced from reference TRBV9 and TRBJ2-1, is DSGVTQTPKHLITATGQRVTLRCSPRSGDLSVYWYQQSLDQGLQFLIQYYNGEERAKGNILERFSAQQFPDLHSELNLSSLELGDSALYFCASSVDGSSCNEQFFGPGTRLTVL.

At least ten counts were recorded for this clonotype. The V and J genes are TRBV30 and TRBJ1-2; D ambiguous. CDR3 length equals 11 residues. The V end lost 8 bases, the J end lost 3 bases, and 10 bases lay between the germline ends. The germline V gene has CDR1 GTSNPN and CDR2 SVGIG (reference sequence). CDR3 protein: CASRRDYGYTF. In DNA, the CDR3 is TGTGCCAGCCGGAGAGACTATGGCTACACCTTC.

This clonotype was observed many times. The chain employs TRBV28 and TRBJ2-2; tentatively, D is TRBD1 (5 bases). V was clipped by 8 bases and J by 5 bases, with 12 bases between them. CDR1 is MDHEN, CDR2 SYDVKM, per germline. The length of the CDR3 is 13 residues. In nucleotides, the CDR3 is TGTGCCAGCCAAGGGCCAGGGACCGGGGAGCTGTTTTTT. This translates into CASQGPGTGELFF.

The chain uses TRBV30 and TRBJ1-1, with D perhaps matching TRBD1 (5 bases). CDR1 is GTSNPN and CDR2 is SVGIG in the germline V gene (reference sequence). The CDR3 is made up of 12 amino acids. Trimming pared 3 bases from V and 4 bases from J, leaving 9 bases between. The CDR3 region is CAWSQGVTEAFF. DNA of the CDR3: TGTGCCTGGAGCCAGGGAGTCACTGAAGCTTTCTTT.

Of note for this clonotype: A much larger clone differs by one base, so this may be a read error. As the CDR3 is not closed by the conserved phenylalanine or tryptophan, this likely results from a read error. The chain combines TRBV2 with TRBJ1-2, with D hard to call. Germline loops: CDR1 SNHLY, CDR2 FYNNEI. The germline V and J ends were trimmed by 7 bases and 6 bases, with 15 bases remaining between them. CDR3 length: 13 amino acids. The CDR3 region is CASTVLSGDGYTS. In DNA, the CDR3 is TGTGCCAGCACTGTACTATCTGGGGATGGCTACACCTCC.

This clonotype showed up many times. The rearrangement joins TRBV7-3 to TRBJ2-5; the D gene is possibly TRBD1 (5 bases). The length of the CDR3 is 14 residues. Trimming shortened V by 6 bases and J by 2 bases, and 13 bases separated the two germline ends. The V gene's germline CDR1 is SGHTA and CDR2 FQGTGA. The CDR3 spells CASSHQGSQETQYF. In DNA, the CDR3 is TGTGCCAGCAGTCACCAGGGTTCTCAAGAGACCCAGTACTTC.

This clonotype was recorded many times. This sequence joins TRBV12-3 or TRBV12-4 and TRBJ2-5, with D hard to call. The CDR3 extends over 12 amino acids. V lost 5 bases and J lost 5, with 9 bases in between. As DNA, the CDR3 is TGTGCCAGCAGTGAGCTCGTCGAGACCCAGTACTTC. Protein: CASSELVETQYF.

This clonotype was observed many times. The chain recombines TRBV18 with TRBJ1-4; TRBD1 aligns across 7 bases. Germline CDR1 is KGHSH and CDR2 is LQKENI. The length of the CDR3 is 17 residues. After removal of 0 bases from V and 4 bases from J, the junction contained 8 bases not matched to a gene. In nucleotides, the CDR3 is TGTGCCAGCTCACCACCGGGACAGCACAGACTTAATGAAAAACTGTTTTTT. This encodes CASSPPGQHRLNEKLFF.

This clonotype came up many times. The rearrangement links TRBV20-1 to TRBJ2-5; 10 nucleotides align to TRBD2. J was trimmed by 4 bases and V by 7 bases; bases with no gene match: 12. The CDR3 runs 15 residues. CDR1 and CDR2 from the germline V gene are DFQATT and SNEGSKA (reference sequence). The CDR3 DNA follows: TGCAGTGTCCAGGGGCTAGCGGGGGCGGGAGAGACCCAGTACTTC. Protein sequence: CSVQGLAGAGETQYF.

This clonotype was recorded only once. CDR3 in DNA: TGCGCCAGCAGCCCCATCGGACTAGCGGAAACAGATACGCAGTATTTT. This translates into CASSPIGLAETDTQYF. The chain carries TRBV5-1 and TRBJ2-3; the match to TRBD2 covers 10 bases. The germline gives CDR1 SGHRS, CDR2 YFSETQ. The CDR3 is 16 amino acids. The V segment lost 4 bases and the J segment 3 bases; nucleotides outside the gene matches: 8.

This clonotype was found many times. The chain links TRBV28 to TRBJ2-7; D unclear. V was shortened by 7 bases and J by 5 bases, with 12 bases between the two germline ends. CDR3 length: 12 amino acids. Germline V gene lookup returns CDR1 MDHEN and CDR2 SYDVKM. The CDR3 loop reads CASNLSQDEQYF. The CDR3 DNA reads as TGTGCCAGCAATCTTAGTCAGGACGAGCAGTACTTC.

This clonotype has more than one count but fewer than ten. This rearrangement joins TRBV6-2 or TRBV6-3 to TRBJ1-4; D call uncertain. CDR1 and CDR2 (germline): MNHEY, SVGEGT. V lost 1 base and J lost 2, with 8 bases in between. CDR3 length: 15 residues. The CDR3 DNA reads as TGTGCCAGCAGTTACTGGGCCGGGACTAATGAAAAACTGTTTTTT. Protein product: CASSYWAGTNEKLFF.